This T cell receptor (beta chain) was recorded in a study of blood T cell repertoires in COVID-19. Generated by immunoSEQ multiplex PCR, the TCRdb table keeps only in-frame clones and is missing some. The sample holds around 220,000 clones, 65% to 85% seen once. Enrollees, roughly 18 to 95 years old, lived in fewer than 25 US areas. This clone was observed once. The CDR3 has 13 amino acids. CDR1 is MDHEN, CDR2 SYDVKM, per germline. Trimming removed 5 bases from V and 12 bases from J; junction bases left unmatched: 12. The source is a woman in her thirties or forties with acute COVID-19. V is TRBV28 and J is TRBJ1-2, with TRBD1 matching over 7 bases. The sequenced sample was PBMCs or T cells enriched from blood (not recorded which). The DNA for the CDR3 is TGTGCCAGCAGTCTCGGACAGGCCATTAGAAACACCTTC. It is translated as CASSLGQAIRNTF.